The rows below give T cell receptor beta chains drawn from one sample of a study of identical twins. Using its own MiXCR run on the 5' RACE reads, TCRdb lists one record per CDR3 protein. The sample lists hundreds of thousands of distinct CDR3 sequences, roughly 18% occurring once. Separately, the same data were catalogued under a study of T cells expressing NK-cell markers.

Sequenced: PBMCs. All receptors come from a woman between 18 and 29 years old in good health. Each CDR3 is given with its conserved first and last residue. The order of the fields is V gene, clone size, J gene, D gene, CDR3 protein, CDR3 DNA. D genes are given only for firm matches. A clone size is listed for some rows: how often the clone was seen (once, few, many), or a class if it is expanded.

TRBV10-3	-	TRBJ2-7	-	CAIGVGGLSYEQYF	TGTGCCATCGGGGTGGGGGGGCTCTCCTACGAGCAGTACTTC
TRBV7-8	-	TRBJ1-5	-	CASSLDRRVQPQHF	TGTGCCAGCAGCCTCGACAGGCGGGTTCAGCCCCAGCATTTT
TRBV5-1	-	TRBJ2-2	TRBD2	CASSLVAGTGELFF	TGTGCCAGCAGTTTGGTAGCGGGGACCGGGGAGCTGTTTTTT
TRBV20-1	-	TRBJ2-5	-	CSARPLGETQYF	TGCAGTGCTAGGCCCCTAGGAGAGACCCAGTACTTC
TRBV29-1	-	TRBJ2-1	-	CSATKTRGGYEQFF	TGCAGCGCGACGAAAACCAGGGGGGGGTATGAGCAGTTCTTC
TRBV9	few	TRBJ1-4	-	CASSGGFANEKLFF	TGTGCCAGCAGCGGAGGGTTTGCTAATGAAAAACTGTTTTTT
TRBV18	few	TRBJ1-2	TRBD1	CASSPKVQGDRPLGYTF	TGTGCCAGCTCACCAAAAGTTCAAGGGGACAGGCCTCTTGGCTACACCTTC
TRBV25-1	-	TRBJ1-1	-	CASNGIGAGNTEAFF	TGTGCCAGCAACGGAATAGGGGCAGGGAACACTGAAGCTTTCTTT
TRBV4-1	-	TRBJ1-1	-	CASSQDGRTFNAFF	TGCGCCAGCAGCCAAGATGGTCGGACATTCAACGCTTTCTTT
TRBV6-4	few	TRBJ2-3	TRBD1	CASSARTGGVTDTQYF	TGTGCCAGCAGTGCCCGAACAGGGGGCGTCACAGATACGCAGTATTTT
TRBV27	few	TRBJ2-1	TRBD2	CASRVLALDHNEQFF	TGTGCCAGCAGGGTACTAGCGTTAGACCACAATGAGCAGTTCTTC
TRBV5-6	few	TRBJ2-3	-	CASSLGLSFTDTQYF	TGTGCCAGCAGCTTGGGACTGTCCTTCACAGATACGCAGTATTTT
TRBV27	-	TRBJ2-7	TRBD1	CATRDRVYEQYF	TGTGCCACAAGGGACAGGGTTTACGAGCAGTACTTC
TRBV7-3	-	TRBJ2-3	TRBD2	CASSRSSSGGTSSTDTQYF	TGTGCCAGCAGTCGCTCCTCTAGCGGGGGGACCTCTAGCACAGATACGCAGTATTTT
TRBV10-1	few	TRBJ2-3	-	CASSQTQTSTDTQYF	TGCGCCAGCAGCCAGACTCAAACTAGCACAGATACGCAGTATTTT
TRBV15	-	TRBJ2-3	TRBD2	CATGRGGGSADTQYF	TGTGCCACCGGTCGGGGGGGGGGATCCGCCGATACGCAGTATTTT
TRBV11-2	-	TRBJ2-7	-	CASSLEPAQSYEQYF	TGTGCCAGCAGCTTAGAGCCAGCGCAGTCCTACGAGCAGTACTTC
TRBV28	-	TRBJ2-1	-	CASSLLSGGHVEQFF	TGTGCCAGCAGTTTACTGTCAGGGGGGCATGTTGAGCAGTTCTTC
TRBV12-3/TRBV12-4	many	TRBJ2-1	-	CASSQRRGEQFF	TGTGCCAGCAGTCAACGTAGGGGTGAGCAGTTCTTC
TRBV27	-	TRBJ2-7	-	CASSARTDSYEQYF	TGTGCCAGCAGTGCGAGGACAGACTCCTACGAGCAGTACTTC
TRBV5-1	few	TRBJ2-3	TRBD2	CASSRTSGRPTDTQYF	TGCGCCAGCAGCCGAACTAGCGGGAGACCCACAGATACGCAGTATTTT
TRBV6-2/TRBV6-3	-	TRBJ2-1	TRBD1	CASRDRDPYNEQFF	TGTGCCAGCCGGGACAGGGACCCTTACAATGAGCAGTTCTTC
TRBV7-2	-	TRBJ2-2	-	CASSLDRLNTGELFF	TGTGCCAGCAGCTTAGACCGGCTCAACACCGGGGAGCTGTTTTTT
TRBV3-1	few	TRBJ2-2	-	CASSQVWPGELFF	TGTGCCAGCAGCCAAGTCTGGCCCGGGGAGCTGTTTTTT
TRBV12-3/TRBV12-4	-	TRBJ2-1	-	CASSFENRAFEQFF	TGTGCCAGCAGTTTCGAAAACAGGGCGTTTGAGCAGTTCTTC